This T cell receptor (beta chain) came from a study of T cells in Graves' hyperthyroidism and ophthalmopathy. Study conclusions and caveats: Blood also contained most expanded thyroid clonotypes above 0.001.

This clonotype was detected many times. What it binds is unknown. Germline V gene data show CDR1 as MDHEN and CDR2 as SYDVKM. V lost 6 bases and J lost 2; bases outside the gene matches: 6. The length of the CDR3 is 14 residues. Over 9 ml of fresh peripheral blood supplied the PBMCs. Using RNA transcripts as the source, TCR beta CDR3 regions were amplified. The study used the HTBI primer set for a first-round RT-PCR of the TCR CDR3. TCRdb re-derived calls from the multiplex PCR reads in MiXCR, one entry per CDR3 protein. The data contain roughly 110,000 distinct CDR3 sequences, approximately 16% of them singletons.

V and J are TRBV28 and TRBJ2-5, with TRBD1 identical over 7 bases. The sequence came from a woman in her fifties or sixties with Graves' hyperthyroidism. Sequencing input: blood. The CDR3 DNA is TGTGCCAGCAGCACAGGGGAAGGGCAAGAGACCCAGTACTTC. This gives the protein CASSTGEGQETQYF.